These T cell receptor beta chains were read from a single sample in a study of vaccination and CD4 T cells after COVID-19. The antigens of these receptors remain unknown. One entry per CDR3 protein results from TCRdb running MiXCR on the PCR reads. Of 25,000 or so distinct CDR3 sequences in the sample, roughly two thirds were seen once. This material consisted of CD4+ T cells from blood, cultured in vitro, taken after SARS-CoV-2 vaccination. These receptors were collected from a human donor who received a COVID-19 vaccine. CDR3s include the opening cysteine and the closing phenylalanine or tryptophan. The D gene is left open where the match is weak. The listing skips clone size in some rows; elsewhere it reads once, few, many or a size class.

NA	TRBJ1-6	TRBV12-3/TRBV12-4	NA	TGTGCCAGCAGTTTAGGCGACAGAAGCTCCTATAATTCACCCCTCCACTTT	CASSLGDRSSYNSPLHF
NA	TRBJ1-1	TRBV20-1	NA	TGCAGTGCTAGAGATCAGCGGGGAAGCACTGAAGCTTTCTTT	CSARDQRGSTEAFF
NA	TRBJ2-5	TRBV5-4	NA	TGTGCCAGCAGCTTGGGGGGGACTGCAAGTGAGACCCAGTACTTC	CASSLGGTASETQYF
TRBD1	TRBJ2-6	TRBV6-5	NA	TGTGCCAGCAGTTACTCGACAGGGGGCTCTGGGGCCAACGTCCTGACTTTC	CASSYSTGGSGANVLTF
NA	TRBJ1-1	TRBV12-3/TRBV12-4	NA	TGTGCCAGCAAGTTCTGGACCGCGGACGACACTGAAGCTTTCTTT	CASKFWTADDTEAFF
NA	TRBJ1-2	TRBV12-3/TRBV12-4	NA	TGTGCCAGCAGTTTAGGGGGGGCTTGGGGCTACACCTTC	CASSLGGAWGYTF
NA	TRBJ1-5	TRBV6-5	NA	TGTGCCAGCAGTTACTCGAGGACAGCGAGCAATCAGCCCCAGCATTTT	CASSYSRTASNQPQHF
NA	TRBJ2-5	TRBV10-1	NA	TGCGCCAGCAGCAAGACAGAAGAGACCCAGTACTTC	CASSKTEETQYF
NA	TRBJ2-3	TRBV7-2	few	TGTGCCAGCAGCTTAGGTTTCGGGGGAACAGATACGCAGTATTTT	CASSLGFGGTDTQYF
NA	TRBJ1-5	TRBV6-5	few	TGTGCCAGCAGTTACGGACCGGGGTGGAATAGCAATCAGCCCCAGCATTTT	CASSYGPGWNSNQPQHF
NA	TRBJ1-1	TRBV29-1	few	TGCAGCGTAAGCTTCGGGTGGGGCACTGAAGCTTTCTTT	CSVSFGWGTEAFF
NA	TRBJ2-5	TRBV15	few	TGTGCCACCAGCAGAGTGGGCCAAGAGACCCAGTACTTC	CATSRVGQETQYF
TRBD1	TRBJ1-2	TRBV7-2	NA	TGTGCCAGCAGCTCCTCCGGACAGGGGAGGAGCTACACCTTC	CASSSSGQGRSYTF
NA	TRBJ1-2	TRBV6-1	NA	TGTGCCATCAGTGAGTCCCACCGGACGGGGAACTATGGCTACACCTTC	CAISESHRTGNYGYTF
TRBD1	TRBJ1-6	TRBV6-1	NA	TGTGCCAGCAAGAAGACAGGGGGTAATTCACCCCTCCACTTT	CASKKTGGNSPLHF
TRBD2	TRBJ2-1	TRBV5-4	once	TGTGCCAGCAGCTTTCGACTAGCGGGGATCTACAATGAGCAGTTCTTC	CASSFRLAGIYNEQFF
TRBD1	TRBJ1-5	TRBV19	NA	TGTGCCAGTAGCCTCCGGGACAGGGCAGATCAGCCCCAGCATTTT	CASSLRDRADQPQHF
NA	TRBJ2-7	TRBV6-1	NA	TGTGCCAGCACCTCCCACGGAGACGAGCAGTACTTC	CASTSHGDEQYF
NA	TRBJ1-1	TRBV20-1	once	TGCAGTGCTAAAAAGGGGGGCACTGAAGCTTTCTTT	CSAKKGGTEAFF
TRBD1	TRBJ2-5	TRBV20-1	NA	TGCAGTGCTGGGGACAGACGAAATTACCAAGAGACCCAGTACTTC	CSAGDRRNYQETQYF
TRBD2	TRBJ2-3	TRBV20-1	NA	TGCAGTGCTAGTGGCGGGGGGACAGATACGCAGTATTTT	CSASGGGTDTQYF
NA	TRBJ1-5	TRBV12-3/TRBV12-4	NA	TGTGCCAGCAGTTTAAAATTACTCAGGGACAATCAGCCCCAGCATTTT	CASSLKLLRDNQPQHF
NA	TRBJ2-7	TRBV10-3	NA	TGTGCCAGCAGTGATCGTCTAGCCTACGAGCAGTACTTC	CASSDRLAYEQYF
NA	TRBJ2-5	TRBV20-1	NA	TGCAGTGCTAGAGATTTTGGGGGGCCCCAAGAGACCCAGTACTTC	CSARDFGGPQETQYF
NA	TRBJ1-5	TRBV19	NA	TGTGCCAGTAGAAGACTTTGGGGGGTTGGACTTCAGCCCCAGCATTTT	CASRRLWGVGLQPQHF
NA	TRBJ1-6	TRBV6-4	few	TGTGCCAGCAGTCTGGACACTGACAATTCACCCCTCCACTTT	CASSLDTDNSPLHF
NA	TRBJ2-3	TRBV6-1	NA	TGTGCCAGCAGTGACCCCGGGGGATACACAGATACGCAGTATTTT	CASSDPGGYTDTQYF
NA	TRBJ2-3	TRBV7-9	NA	TGTGCCAGCAGCCTGCCAGATACGCAGTATTTT	CASSLPDTQYF
NA	TRBJ1-1	TRBV10-2	once	TGCGCCAGCAGTGGGAATCGGTGGACTGAAGCTTTCTTT	CASSGNRWTEAFF